These T cell receptor beta chains were read from a single sample in a study of neurological immune-mediated disorders. TCRdb re-called the 5' RACE reads with MiXCR, one entry per CDR3 protein. The sample lists fewer than 60,000 distinct CDR3 sequences, roughly 13% occurring once. Source material: PBMCs. These receptors were obtained from a male donor with HTLV-1-associated myelopathy (HAM/TSP). The CDR3 runs from the conserved cysteine through the conserved F or W. The D gene is left open where the match is weak. The size entry is marked missing in some rows and otherwise reads once, few, many or a size class.

TRBJ1-1,TRBV29-1,many,TRBD1,CSVERTGSNTEAFF,TGCAGCGTCGAAAGGACAGGATCAAACACTGAAGCTTTCTTT
TRBJ1-3,TRBV5-1,many,NA,CASSPSGLSSGNTIYF,TGCGCCAGCAGCCCGTCCGGCCTTAGCTCTGGAAACACCATATATTTT
TRBJ1-5,TRBV20-1,many,NA,CSARAGEGNQPQHF,TGCAGTGCTAGGGCTGGGGAGGGCAATCAGCCCCAGCATTTT
TRBJ2-1,TRBV10-3,many,TRBD2,CAIRWTSGDNEQFF,TGTGCCATCAGATGGACTAGCGGGGACAATGAGCAGTTCTTC
TRBJ1-1,TRBV7-3,NA,NA,CASSLIVVGDTEAFF,TGTGCCAGCAGCTTAATTGTGGTAGGGGACACTGAAGCTTTCTTT
TRBJ1-1,TRBV18,many,NA,CASSQDRMNTEAFF,TGTGCCAGCTCACAAGACAGGATGAACACTGAAGCTTTCTTT
TRBJ2-7,TRBV6-1,once,NA,CASRDRADYEQYF,TGTGCCAGCAGGGACAGAGCGGATTACGAGCAGTACTTC
TRBJ2-7,TRBV7-2,many,TRBD1,CASSLWTGKDEQYF,TGTGCCAGCAGCTTATGGACAGGGAAAGACGAGCAGTACTTC
TRBJ2-2,TRBV18,many,NA,CASSPSTGTGELFF,TGTGCCAGCTCACCATCGACAGGCACCGGGGAGCTGTTTTTT
TRBJ2-1,TRBV5-1,NA,NA,CASPGTEYNEQFF,TGTGCCAGCCCAGGGACGGAGTACAATGAGCAGTTCTTC
TRBJ1-2,TRBV20-1,many,TRBD1,CSARQGGNYGYTF,TGCAGTGCTAGACAGGGGGGGAACTATGGCTACACCTTC
TRBJ1-4,TRBV19,few,NA,CASSIVVAVNEKLFF,TGTGCCAGTAGTATCGTGGTAGCGGTTAATGAAAAACTGTTTTTT
TRBJ2-7,TRBV11-1,many,TRBD2,CASSSGTMRGEQYF,TGTGCCAGCAGCTCCGGGACTATGAGAGGCGAGCAGTACTTC
TRBJ1-3,TRBV6-5,many,NA,CASRRMDSGNTIYF,TGTGCCAGCAGGAGGATGGACTCTGGAAACACCATATATTTT
TRBJ2-3,TRBV7-2,many,NA,CASKRAASSTDTQYF,TGTGCCAGCAAGCGGGCAGCGTCTAGCACAGATACGCAGTATTTT
TRBJ2-7,TRBV20-1,many,NA,CSASPREGPSYEQYF,TGCAGTGCTAGTCCCAGGGAAGGGCCTTCCTACGAGCAGTACTTC
TRBJ1-2,TRBV6-7,many,NA,CASSSLRQEGYGYTF,TGTGCCAGCAGTTCCCTCCGACAGGAGGGATATGGCTACACCTTC
TRBJ1-2,TRBV10-3,NA,NA,CAISESYGYTF,TGCGCCATCAGTGAGTCGTACGGCTACACCTTC
TRBJ2-3,TRBV20-1,many,TRBD2,CSAAPLAGTTDTQYF,TGCAGTGCTGCTCCTCTAGCGGGTACGACAGATACGCAGTATTTT
TRBJ2-7,TRBV20-1,many,NA,CSASPRGAKIYEQYF,TGCAGTGCTAGCCCACGGGGCGCCAAAATCTACGAGCAGTACTTC
TRBJ2-5,TRBV7-2,many,NA,CASSLDNRKQETQYF,TGTGCCAGCAGCTTAGACAACAGGAAACAAGAGACCCAGTACTTC
TRBJ2-1,TRBV20-1,many,TRBD1,CSATGDLYNEQFF,TGCAGCGCCACAGGGGACCTCTACAATGAGCAGTTCTTC
TRBJ1-5,TRBV7-2,many,NA,CASSLEMGQPQHF,TGTGCCAGCAGCTTAGAAATGGGTCAGCCCCAGCATTTT
TRBJ1-1,TRBV14,once,NA,CASSTIAGLRNTEAFF,TGTGCCAGCAGCACCATAGCCGGGCTCCGGAACACTGAAGCTTTCTTT
TRBJ1-6,TRBV27,many,NA,CASSFGPGGLNSPLHF,TGTGCCAGCAGTTTCGGCCCGGGGGGGCTTAATTCACCCCTCCACTTT
TRBJ2-3,TRBV24-1,medium-sized,TRBD1,CATSDLTGADTQYF,TGTGCCACCAGTGATCTCACAGGGGCAGATACGCAGTATTTT
TRBJ1-5,TRBV20-1,many,NA,CSAPTPLGINQPQHF,TGCAGTGCCCCTACCCCCCTGGGGATTAATCAGCCCCAGCATTTT
TRBJ2-1,TRBV5-1,NA,TRBD2,CASGSGTGPGGYNEQFF,TGCGCCAGCGGCAGTGGAACCGGGCCCGGGGGGTACAATGAGCAGTTCTTC